What follows is one T cell receptor (beta chain) and its context. The antigen is unknown. Repertoires were generated with immunoSEQ multiplex PCR, while TCRdb's copy carries only in-frame clones and drops some. The table lists 65,000 to 90,000 clones, about 93% of them singletons. The sample is drawn from a study of OX40 agonist ivuxolimab in advanced cancers. Background on the study: Those treated in dose escalation had hepatocellular carcinoma, melanoma, renal cell cancer or head and neck cancer. Under the entry rules, prior anti-PD-1, anti-PD-L1 or anti-CTLA-4 therapy was allowed, and approximately 36% had some. Males comprised approximately 84% of the group, whose mean age was about 61 years (range about 20 to 90). Study-level results: Clonal expansion by week 6 occurred in CD4+ and CD8+ blood T cells (at 0.1 to 3.0 mg/kg).

The germline V gene has CDR1 SGDLS and CDR2 YYNGEE. The CDR3 length is 18 residues. V lost 3 bases, J lost 0 bases, and 21 bases lay in between. The input for sequencing was CD4+ or CD8+ T cells sorted from blood, taken in a trial of the OX40 agonist ivuxolimab. The chain employs TRBV9 and TRBJ1-1; the D is unclear. The receptor comes from an adult with an advanced solid tumor such as melanoma, head and neck, liver or kidney cancer. The CDR3 loop reads CASSAPGVVSPMNTEAFF. The CDR3 nucleotides are TGTGCCAGCAGCGCCCCCGGGGTAGTCTCCCCCATGAACACTGAAGCTTTCTTT.